The 28 T cell receptor beta chains in this list originate from one sample, sequenced in a study of Ad26.COV2.S vaccination and SARS-CoV-2 variants. Assay used: immunoSEQ multiplex PCR; TCRdb lists only in-frame clones, some missing. The table has about 400,000 clones, roughly four fifths seen once. Treatment described: some 19 received Ad26.COV2.S at low or high dose, single or two shots; about 5 received placebo; per-sample allocation not given. The investigators took samples on day 63 after the first vaccine or placebo injection. Specimen: peripheral blood, collected in a trial of Ad26.COV2.S vaccine versus placebo. These receptor sequences come from a person aged 18-60 years who received the Ad26.COV2.S COVID-19 vaccine or a placebo.

This clone was counted a few times. This chain uses TRBV5-8 with TRBJ1-6; unclear D gene. Germline V lookup: CDR1 SGHTS, CDR2 YDEGEE. V was clipped by 2 bases and J by 7 bases, with 13 bases between them. The CDR3 has 15 residues. The CDR3 DNA sequence: TGTGCCAGCAGCTTTATTGACGGAGCGAATTCACCCCTCCACTTT. Its protein product is CASSFIDGANSPLHF.

This sequence joins TRBV5-4 and TRBJ1-2, with D possibly being TRBD1 (6 bases). The germline V and J ends were trimmed by 3 bases and 5 bases, with 14 bases remaining between them. The CDR3 covers 14 residues. In germline, CDR1 is SGHNT, CDR2 YYREEE (reference sequence). CDR3 loop: CASSSTGGRYGYTF. The CDR3 nucleotides read TGTGCCAGCAGCTCGACAGGTGGCCGGTATGGCTACACCTTC. The full variable domain, its missing parts supplied by reference TRBV5-4 and TRBJ1-2, is ETGVTQSPTHLIKTRGQQVTLRCSSQSGHNTVSWYQQALGQGPQFIFQYYREEENGRGNFPPRFSGLQFPNYSSELNVNALELDDSALYLCASSSTGGRYGYTFGSGTRLTVV.

This clone has just one count. The rearrangement uses TRBV6-4 and TRBJ1-1; D gene ambiguous. Germline-derived CDR1 and CDR2 are MRHNA and SNTAGT. This CDR3 has 13 residues. Trimming pared 3 bases from V and 1 base from J, leaving 6 bases between. DNA for the CDR3: TGTGCCAGCAGTGAACAGACGAACACTGAAGCTTTCTTT. It specifies CASSEQTNTEAFF.

The chain couples TRBV21-1 to TRBJ1-6. TRBV21-1 is an annotated pseudogene. The CDR3 length is 15 residues. As DNA, the CDR3 is TGTGCCAGCAGCAAAATTGGGTTGAGTAATTCACCCCTCCACTTT. This gives the protein CASSKIGLSNSPLHF.

This clone has only one observation. A read error may explain this, as a much larger clone is one base away. The chain is built from TRBV6-6 and TRBJ2-3; unclear D gene. The CDR3 has 11 amino acids. Trimming removed 4 bases from V and 5 bases from J, with 4 bases in between. Germline values: CDR1 MNHNY, CDR2 SVGAGI (reference sequence). The CDR3 region is CASSFRDTQYF. The CDR3, as DNA: TGTGCCAGCAGTTTTAGAGATACGCAGTATTTT.

The V and J genes are TRBV9 and TRBJ2-1; D is unresolved. With 5 bases removed from V and 2 bases from J, the gap between germline ends came to 17 bases. Germline V CDR1 and CDR2: SGDLS, YYNGEE. The CDR3 totals 16 residues. The CDR3 here is CASSVSAPSAYNEQFF. CDR3 nucleotides: TGTGCCAGCAGTGTATCAGCGCCCTCGGCCTACAATGAGCAGTTCTTC.

The rearrangement links TRBV7-6 to TRBJ2-1; 11 bases fit TRBD2. Trimming cost V 2 bases and J 0 bases; bases outside gene matches: 6. Germline CDR1 reads SGHVS; CDR2 reads FNYEAQ. The CDR3 contains 18 residues. In DNA, the CDR3 is TGTGCCAGCAGCTTATGGGGGACTAGCGGTCGCTCCTACAATGAGCAGTTCTTC. It yields the protein CASSLWGTSGRSYNEQFF.

The rearrangement uses TRBV6-5 and TRBJ1-5; 8 nucleotides align to TRBD1. J lost 6 bases, V lost 7 bases, and 11 bases had no gene match. CDR3 size: 15 residues. The V gene's germline CDR1 is MNHEY and CDR2 SVGAGI. CDR3: CASKLFDRGGQPQHF. The CDR3 DNA reads as TGTGCCAGCAAGCTTTTTGACAGGGGAGGTCAGCCCCAGCATTTT.

The chain links TRBV7-2 to TRBJ1-6; TRBD1 matches 10 bases. V lost 5 bases to trimming and J lost 8 bases; unmatched junction nucleotides: 6. Germline V CDR1 and CDR2: SGHTA, FQGNSA. This CDR3 comprises 15 residues. The CDR3 protein is CASSPGTGVYSPLHF. The CDR3 DNA reads as TGTGCCAGCAGCCCCGGGACAGGGGTTTATTCACCCCTCCACTTT.

The chain combines TRBV10-3 with TRBJ2-1, with D possibly TRBD1 on 6 matching bases. Germline V gene lookup returns CDR1 ENHRY and CDR2 SYGVKD. CDR3 size: 14 residues. V was shortened by 6 bases and J by 3 bases, with 12 bases between the two germline ends. The CDR3 sequence: CAISGDIGYNEQFF. In nucleotides, the CDR3 is TGTGCCATCAGCGGGGACATCGGCTACAATGAGCAGTTCTTC.

V gene TRBV4-3 combines with J gene TRBJ1-6; D not certain. V gave up 0 bases and J gave up 0 bases, with 9 bases separating them. The CDR3 runs 17 residues. The V gene's germline CDR1 is LGHNA and CDR2 YSLEER. The chain's CDR3 is CASSQDVQSSYNSPLHF. Here the CDR3 DNA reads TGCGCCAGCAGCCAAGATGTTCAGAGCTCCTATAATTCACCCCTCCACTTT.

The chain joins TRBV5-4 to TRBJ2-3, with D tentatively TRBD2 (6 bases). Germline CDR1 and CDR2: SGHNT and YYREEE (reference sequence). The CDR3 has 16 amino acids. Trimming stripped 1 base from V and 0 bases from J, with 12 bases between. The CDR3 DNA reads as TGTGCCAGCAGCTTGAGGTCTAGCGCTAGCACAGATACGCAGTATTTT. Protein product: CASSLRSSASTDTQYF.

The chain recombines TRBV14 with TRBJ2-1; D assignment may be TRBD1 or TRBD2 (5 bases each). Trimming shortened V by 3 bases and J by 7 bases, and 10 bases separated the two germline ends. The CDR3 has 13 amino acids. The germline V gene encodes CDR1 SGHDN and CDR2 FVKESK. CDR3 loop: CASSQGRGNEQFF. DNA of the CDR3: TGTGCCAGCAGCCAGGGGCGAGGGAATGAGCAGTTCTTC. Drawing the rest from reference TRBV14 and TRBJ2-1, the complete variable domain is EAGVTQFPSHSVIEKGQTVTLRCDPISGHDNLYWYRRVMGKEIKFLLHFVKESKQDESGMPNNRFLAERTGGTYSTLKVQPAELEDSGVYFCASSQGRGNEQFFGPGTRLTVL.

In DNA form, the CDR3 reads TGTGCCAGCAGCTTAGACCCAGTCACCGGGGAGCTGTTTTTT. Its protein product is CASSLDPVTGELFF. The chain links TRBV11-2 to TRBJ2-2, with D hard to call. Germline V gene lookup returns CDR1 SGHAT and CDR2 FQNNGV. CDR3 length: 14 residues. V shed 0 bases and J shed 4 bases, with 6 bases lying between them.

The rearrangement joins TRBV5-1 to TRBJ1-1; a weak D match, TRBD1 (6 bases). This CDR3 has 17 residues. The V and J ends lost 0 bases and 5 bases respectively, with 20 bases between them. Per the germline V gene, CDR1 is SGHRS and CDR2 is YFSETQ. CDR3 DNA sequence: TGCGCCAGCAGCTTGGCCCCTACAATTCAAGGGGGGACTGAAGCTTTCTTT. It is translated as CASSLAPTIQGGTEAFF.

V and J are TRBV4-1 and TRBJ2-1; D remains unclear. Germline assignment: CDR1 MGHRA and CDR2 YSYEKL. The CDR3 is 14 amino acids. Trimming took 1 base from V and 8 from J, leaving 12 bases between them. The CDR3 here is CASSQVQSRDEQFF. For the CDR3, the DNA is TGCGCCAGCAGCCAAGTACAGAGTCGCGATGAGCAGTTCTTC.

J is TRBJ2-3 and V is TRBV2; 10 positions match TRBD2. CDR3 length: 15 residues. V lost 3 bases and J lost 8; bases outside the gene matches: 8. CDR1 and CDR2 from the germline V gene are SNHLY and FYNNEI. CDR3 sequence (DNA): TGTGCCAGCAGTGAGGGGCTAGCGGGAGTCCCTACGCAGTATTTT. The encoded protein is CASSEGLAGVPTQYF.

The CDR3 DNA sequence: TGTGCCAGCAGCGTAGAGGGCAGCCTTGAAGCTTTCTTT. As protein: CASSVEGSLEAFF. The genes are TRBV9 and TRBJ1-1; D is unresolved. The CDR3 is made up of 13 amino acids. V was shortened by 0 bases and J by 7 bases, with 10 bases between the two germline ends. CDR1 is SGDLS and CDR2 is YYNGEE in the germline V gene. The full variable domain, rest sourced from reference TRBV9 and TRBJ1-1, is DSGVTQTPKHLITATGQRVTLRCSPRSGDLSVYWYQQSLDQGLQFLIQYYNGEERAKGNILERFSAQQFPDLHSELNLSSLELGDSALYFCASSVEGSLEAFFGQGTRLTVV.

The rearrangement uses TRBV2 and TRBJ1-2, with D possibly TRBD1 on 6 matching bases. Trimming stripped 3 bases from V and 3 bases from J, with 14 bases between. Germline lookup yields CDR1 SNHLY and CDR2 FYNNEI. The CDR3 totals 15 residues. Here the CDR3 DNA reads TGTGCCAGCAGTGAGGGGGGGGCCCTCGACTATGGCTACACCTTC. This encodes CASSEGGALDYGYTF.

The CDR3 is CAISEHYEQYF. CDR3 coding DNA: TGTGCCATCAGTGAGCACTACGAGCAGTACTTC. The chain uses TRBV10-3 and TRBJ2-7; no reliable D call. V lost 2 bases, J lost 3 bases, and 2 bases lay in between. Germline V CDR1 and CDR2: ENHRY, SYGVKD. This CDR3 comprises 11 residues.

In its sample, this clone was seen a few times. At one end, the junction sequence differs from germline, possibly due to a read error. The gene calls are TRBV5-1 and TRBJ1-1; TRBD1 matches at 7 bases. The CDR3 extends over 11 amino acids. Germline V gene sequence: CDR1 SGHRS, CDR2 YFSETQ. The CDR3 region has the DNA TGCGCCAGCAGGACCACGGGACAGCGGGCCTTT. This codes for CASRTTGQRAF.

The V and J genes are TRBV9 and TRBJ2-5; D perhaps matches TRBD2 (6 bases). Germline CDR1 SGDLS, CDR2 YYNGEE. V gave up 0 bases and J gave up 4 bases, with 7 bases separating them. The CDR3 totals 13 residues. The CDR3 is CASSVAGAETQYF. The CDR3 region has the DNA TGTGCCAGCAGCGTAGCGGGAGCAGAGACCCAGTACTTC.

The gene calls are TRBV18 and TRBJ2-1, with 8 bases aligning to TRBD1. The V gene's germline CDR1 is KGHSH and CDR2 LQKENI. The J segment lost 2 bases and the V segment lost 4 bases, leaving 1 base of the junction unmatched. The CDR3 consists of 14 residues. The CDR3 here is CASSLDRAYNEQFF. In DNA, the CDR3 is TGTGCCAGCTCACTGGACAGGGCCTACAATGAGCAGTTCTTC.

The rearrangement joins TRBV2 to TRBJ2-4; D possibly corresponds to TRBD2 (6 bases). Germline V gene lookup returns CDR1 SNHLY and CDR2 FYNNEI. The CDR3 is 13 amino acids. V shed 7 bases and J shed 7 bases, with 14 bases lying between them. CDR3 in DNA: TGTGCCAGCACGGGACTTCCAGGGAACATTCAGTACTTC. Translation: CASTGLPGNIQYF.

CDR3 loop: CASSQETGVWPPLHF. CDR3 bases: TGTGCCAGCAGCCAAGAAACCGGGGTATGGCCACCCCTCCACTTT. J is TRBJ1-6 and V is TRBV3-1 (or the pseudogene TRBV3-2); D is unclear. V was pared by 0 bases and J by 11 bases, with 14 bases between. Germline CDR1 reads LGHDT; CDR2 reads YNNKEL (reference sequence). The CDR3 covers 15 residues.

This chain links TRBV11-3 with TRBJ2-1; 13 nucleotides align to TRBD2. The germline CDR1 and CDR2 sequences are SGHNT and YENEEA. The trim removed 5 bases at V and 9 bases at J, leaving 7 bases unmatched. The CDR3 length is 15 residues. The CDR3 reads CASSRGLAGVSEQFF. The CDR3 bases are TGTGCCAGCAGCCGCGGACTAGCGGGAGTCAGTGAGCAGTTCTTC.

The rearrangement joins TRBV5-1 to TRBJ1-3; weak D call: TRBD1 (6 bases). This CDR3 has 16 residues. CDR1 is SGHRS, CDR2 YFSETQ, per germline. Between the trimmed V and J ends, which lost 4 bases and 4 bases, there was a span of 18 bases. CDR3 DNA: TGCGCCAGCAGCCCGGACAGCCAGGCATCGGGAAACACCATATATTTT. Amino acid sequence: CASSPDSQASGNTIYF.

The genes are TRBV12-3 or TRBV12-4 and TRBJ1-5; D not certain. The CDR3 contains 12 residues. The germline V and J ends were trimmed by 6 bases and 9 bases, with 12 bases remaining between them. CDR3 nucleotide sequence: TGTGCCAGCAGCTGGGTGGGTGGGCCCCAGCATTTT. Encoded protein: CASSWVGGPQHF.